The rows below give T cell receptor beta chains drawn from one sample of a study of blood T cell repertoires in COVID-19. Generated by immunoSEQ multiplex PCR, the TCRdb table keeps only in-frame clones and is missing some. The sample has some 160,000 clones; approximately 84% are singletons. The specimen was peripheral blood. The receptors derive from an elderly woman with COVID-19, enrolled during active disease. The conserved cysteine and the conserved F or W are not part of the CDR3 here.

v_call,cdr3_aa
TRBV12-3/TRBV12-4,ASSRVAVDTQY
TRBV7-7,ASSLDRGSEAF
TRBV7-2,ASSHRVGSYNEQF
TRBV6-5,ASSPPGTDTQY
TRBV6-1,ASSDVTDTQY
TRBV6-2/TRBV6-3,ASSFGQGVGETQY
TRBV5-4,ASSLGLQAF
TRBV7-9,LSLGDEQY
TRBV18,ASSRTGEQETQY
TRBV19,ASSPDRATEAF
TRBV5-1,ASSHGTGEETQY
TRBV7-2,ASSRRQGAGGNTIY
TRBV19,ASTLWTGEQF
TRBV18,ASSPTGNTEAF
TRBV19,ASSFLGSDRGGANVLT
TRBV24-1,ATSEETGGRPF
TRBV7-5,ARSPRGGFVYEQY
TRBV7-6,ASSSRAGPNEKLF
TRBV7-9,ASSSGAPNYGYT
TRBV19,ASSAKLAFSYNEQF
TRBV6-6,ASRIQEITNEKLF
TRBV7-2,ASSSFALAAF
TRBV6-5,ASGGDRAYEQY
TRBV5-4,ASSPGQGASYGYT
TRBV30,AWSVTENTEAF
TRBV30,AWHTGGMYNSPLH
TRBV6-2/TRBV6-3,ASSSLAGGSTDTQY
TRBV6-4,ASSWTGGGEQF
TRBV30,AWSVRGFRQGWGTDTQY
TRBV19,ASSMGWQASSPLH
TRBV9,ASSISGVTDTQY
TRBV29-1,SVAATGDYTDTQY
TRBV7-3,ASSRDRGWDTQY
TRBV11-2,ASSLATGVGSPLH
TRBV6-5,ASRSSGGLETQY
TRBV7-9,ASSFPGGNQPQH